Reported below is one T cell receptor beta chain. Antigen: not known. These data are taken from a study of graft-versus-host responses after intestinal transplantation. About the study: Transplantation in recipients was multivisceral, liver-intestinal, or isolated intestinal. Each patient got anti-thymocyte globulin induction, then tacrolimus and steroids for about 3 years.

The study's findings and limits: Investigators detected GvH clones in recipient marrow, with some emerging earlier in ileum or blood. Early post-transplant HvG declines were associated with peak circulating GvH clone levels.

The table came from immunoSEQ multiplex PCR; TCRdb's copy has only in-frame clones and leaves some out. The sample has 40,000 or so clones, around 92% seen once. With 4 bases clipped from V and 1 base from J, the junction kept 4 bases outside the gene matches. In germline, CDR1 is SGHDN, CDR2 FVKESK. The CDR3 consists of 15 residues. The chain combines TRBV14 with TRBJ1-1; TRBD1 matches 9 bases. Source: PBMCs, taken less than 280 days after transplant. This receptor was taken from a human patient who received an intestinal transplant, so some T cells may come from the graft donor. CDR3 in DNA: TGTGCCAGCAGCCGGGGGACAGGGCCGAACACTGAAGCTTTCTTT. Translated, it gives CASSRGTGPNTEAFF.